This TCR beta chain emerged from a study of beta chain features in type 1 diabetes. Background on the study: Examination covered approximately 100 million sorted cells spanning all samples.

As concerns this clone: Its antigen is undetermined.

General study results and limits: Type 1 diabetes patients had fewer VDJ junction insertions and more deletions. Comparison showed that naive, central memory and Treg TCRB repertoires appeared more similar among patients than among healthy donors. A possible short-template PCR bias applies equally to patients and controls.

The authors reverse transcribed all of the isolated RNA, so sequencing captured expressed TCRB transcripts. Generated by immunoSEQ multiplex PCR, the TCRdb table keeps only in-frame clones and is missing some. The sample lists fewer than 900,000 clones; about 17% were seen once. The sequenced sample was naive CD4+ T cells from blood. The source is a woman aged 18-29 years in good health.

CDR3 bases: TGTGCCAGCAGCTTCGGGGGGACAGGGGGCAATCAGCCCCAGCATTTT. This gives the protein CASSFGGTGGNQPQHF. The chain employs TRBV7-8 and TRBJ1-5; 10 nucleotides agree with TRBD1. The ends lost 3 bases at V and 2 bases at J; junction bases unmatched: 4. Germline assignment: CDR1 SGHVS and CDR2 FQNEAQ. The CDR3 totals 16 residues.